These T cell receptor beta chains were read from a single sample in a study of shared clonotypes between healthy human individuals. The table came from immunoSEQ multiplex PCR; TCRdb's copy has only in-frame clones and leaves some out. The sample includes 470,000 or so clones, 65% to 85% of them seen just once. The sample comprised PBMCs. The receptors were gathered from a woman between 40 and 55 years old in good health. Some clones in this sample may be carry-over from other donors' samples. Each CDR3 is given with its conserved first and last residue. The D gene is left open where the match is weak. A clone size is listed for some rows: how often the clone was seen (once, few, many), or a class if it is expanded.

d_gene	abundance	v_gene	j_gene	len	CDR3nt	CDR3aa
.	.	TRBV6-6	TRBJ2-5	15	TGTGCCAGCAGTTACTCGAGGCAGGGTGAGGAGACCCAGTACTTC	CASSYSRQGEETQYF
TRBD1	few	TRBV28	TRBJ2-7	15	TGTGCCAGCAGTTCCCTTGACAGGGGGCTATACGAGCAGTACTTC	CASSSLDRGLYEQYF
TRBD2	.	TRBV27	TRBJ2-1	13	TGTGCCAGCAGGACTAGCGGGAGCAATGAGCAGTTCTTC	CASRTSGSNEQFF
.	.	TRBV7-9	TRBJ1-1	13	TGTGCCAGCGAGGAGGTTTCGAACACTGAAGCTTTCTTT	CASEEVSNTEAFF
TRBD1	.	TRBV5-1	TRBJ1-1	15	TGCGCCAGCAGCTTGATGACAGGGGAGAACACTGAAGCTTTCTTT	CASSLMTGENTEAFF
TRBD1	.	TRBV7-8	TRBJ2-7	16	TGTGCCAGCAGCGCAAGCGGCTGGACAGGCTCCTACGAGCAGTACTTC	CASSASGWTGSYEQYF
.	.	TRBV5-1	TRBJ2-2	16	TGCGCCAGCAGCCAGCATAATCGGGAGAACACCGGGGAGCTGTTTTTT	CASSQHNRENTGELFF
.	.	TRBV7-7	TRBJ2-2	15	TGTGCTAGCAGCTTTAGCGCCATGAACACCGGGGAGCTGTTTTTT	CASSFSAMNTGELFF
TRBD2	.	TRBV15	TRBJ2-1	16	TGTGCCACCAGCGAGGGGAGCGGGAGCTCCTACAATGAGCAGTTCTTC	CATSEGSGSSYNEQFF
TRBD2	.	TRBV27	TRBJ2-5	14	TGTGCCAGCTGGGGAGGGTGGGGCCAAGAGACCCAGTACTTC	CASWGGWGQETQYF
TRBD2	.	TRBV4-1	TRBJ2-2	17	TGCGCCAGCAGCCGTCTCGGACTAGCGGTGTTCTACGGGGAGCTGTTTTTT	CASSRLGLAVFYGELFF
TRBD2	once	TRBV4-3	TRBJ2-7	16	TGCGCCAGCAGCCAAGACAGATCTAGCGGCGCTTTCGAGCAGTACTTC	CASSQDRSSGAFEQYF
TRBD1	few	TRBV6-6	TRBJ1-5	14	TGTGCCAGCAGCGACAGGGCTTCCAATCAGCCCCAGCATTTT	CASSDRASNQPQHF
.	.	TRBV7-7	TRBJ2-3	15	TGTGCCAGCAGTAGGGTGGGGGGCATTGCAGATACGCAGTATTTT	CASSRVGGIADTQYF
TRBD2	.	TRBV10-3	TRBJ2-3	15	TGTGCCATCAGTGGGCTAGCGGGAGTGACAGATACGCAGTATTTT	CAISGLAGVTDTQYF
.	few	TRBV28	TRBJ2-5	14	TGTGCCAGCAGTTTCAGCCCACTTCAAGAGACCCAGTACTTC	CASSFSPLQETQYF
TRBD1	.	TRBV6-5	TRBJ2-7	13	TGTGCCAGCAATACCGGACAGGGCTACGAGCAGTACTTC	CASNTGQGYEQYF
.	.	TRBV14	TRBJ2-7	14	TGTGCCAGCAGCCAAGTTGGAGGAGCCTACGAGCAGTACTTC	CASSQVGGAYEQYF
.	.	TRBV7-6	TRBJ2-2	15	TGTGCCAGCAGCCAGGGAGGACCAAACACCGGGGAGCTGTTTTTT	CASSQGGPNTGELFF
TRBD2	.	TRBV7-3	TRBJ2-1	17	TGTGCCAGCAGCTTAAACGAAGGGACTAGCGGCTACAATGAGCAGTTCTTC	CASSLNEGTSGYNEQFF
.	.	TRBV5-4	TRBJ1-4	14	TGTGCCAGCAGCTTGGACCCCGGGGGGGAAAAACTGTTTTTT	CASSLDPGGEKLFF
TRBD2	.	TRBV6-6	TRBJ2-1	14	TGTGCCAGCAGTTACTCAGTAGCGGGAGCCTTCCAGTTCTTC	CASSYSVAGAFQFF
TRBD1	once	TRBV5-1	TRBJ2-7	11	TGCGCCAGCAGCTTCGACAGGGCACAGTACTTC	CASSFDRAQYF
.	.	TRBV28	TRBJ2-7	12	TGTGCCAGCAGTTTATCAGGCTACGAGCAGTACTTC	CASSLSGYEQYF
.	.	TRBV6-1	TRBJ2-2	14	TGCGCCAGCAAGAAGGACACCAACACCGGGGAGCTGTTTTTT	CASKKDTNTGELFF
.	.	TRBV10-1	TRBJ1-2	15	TGCGCCAGCAGTGACCGGGTCGGGGGGATAGGCGGCTACACCTTC	CASSDRVGGIGGYTF
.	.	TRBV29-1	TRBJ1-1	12	TGCAGCGTCGTGGACTGCCTGGCTGAAGCTTTCTTT	CSVVDCLAEAFF
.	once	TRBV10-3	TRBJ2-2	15	TGTGCCATCAGTCAAGCGGCTAGGTCCGTCGGGGAGCTGTTTTTT	CAISQAARSVGELFF
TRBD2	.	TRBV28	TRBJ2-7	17	TGTGCCAGCAGTTTATCCCCACTAGCGGGAGTAGGCTACGAGCAGTACTTC	CASSLSPLAGVGYEQYF
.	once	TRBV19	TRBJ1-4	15	TGTGCCAGTAGTATAGCCGGGGCTTCTAATGAAAAACTGTTTTTT	CASSIAGASNEKLFF
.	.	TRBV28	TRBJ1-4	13	TGTGCCAGCAGTTTAGACTCTAATGAAAAACTGTTTTTT	CASSLDSNEKLFF
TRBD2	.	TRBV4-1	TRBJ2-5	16	TGCGCCAGCAGCCAAACAGGACTAGCGGGAAAAGAGACCCAGTACTTC	CASSQTGLAGKETQYF
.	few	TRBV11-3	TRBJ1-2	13	TGTGCCAGCAGCCCCCGGGCCGGACGAGGCTACACCTTC	CASSPRAGRGYTF
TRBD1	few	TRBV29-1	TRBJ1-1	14	TGCAGCGTTAGGGCAGGGGGCAGGTTCACTGAAGCTTTCTTT	CSVRAGGRFTEAFF
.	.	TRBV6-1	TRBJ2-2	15	TGTGCCAGCACAGGGGCGCTTCCTAACACCGGGGAGCTGTTTTTT	CASTGALPNTGELFF
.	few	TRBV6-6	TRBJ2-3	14	TGTGCCAGCAGGCTCGGGACCGTCACAGATACGCAGTATTTT	CASRLGTVTDTQYF
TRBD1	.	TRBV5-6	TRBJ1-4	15	TGTGCCAGCAGCCCACGGACAGGGTCGGTTGAAAAACTGTTTTTT	CASSPRTGSVEKLFF